The clone carrying this T cell receptor beta chain showed up just once. This entry comes from a study of blood T cell repertoires in COVID-19. Turning to the study itself: Donors in the United States, Italy and Spain gave samples during acute or convalescent COVID-19. PBMCs, B-cell-depleted T cells, or T cells provided the cDNA or gDNA that made up the material.

The CDR3 spans 14 residues. The ends lost 4 bases at V and 5 bases at J; junction bases unmatched: 1. Germline assignment: CDR1 LGHDT and CDR2 YNNKEL (reference sequence). Original methodology: Quantification of nucleated cells was approximated via reference gene primer amplification. Sequencing was performed with immunoSEQ multiplex PCR; in TCRdb, only in-frame clones are kept and a portion is missing. V and J calls and clone size follow that table, whereas D and trimming were derived from the DNA. The table has over 250,000 clones, 89% seen once. The chain links TRBV3-1 (or the pseudogene TRBV3-2) to TRBJ2-3; TRBD2 matches at 12 bases. The sequenced sample was peripheral blood. The TCR originated in a woman aged 55-69 years with acute or convalescent COVID-19. CDR3 in amino acids: CASSPGLAGDTQYF. The DNA for the CDR3 is TGTGCCAGCAGCCCGGGACTAGCGGGAGATACGCAGTATTTT.